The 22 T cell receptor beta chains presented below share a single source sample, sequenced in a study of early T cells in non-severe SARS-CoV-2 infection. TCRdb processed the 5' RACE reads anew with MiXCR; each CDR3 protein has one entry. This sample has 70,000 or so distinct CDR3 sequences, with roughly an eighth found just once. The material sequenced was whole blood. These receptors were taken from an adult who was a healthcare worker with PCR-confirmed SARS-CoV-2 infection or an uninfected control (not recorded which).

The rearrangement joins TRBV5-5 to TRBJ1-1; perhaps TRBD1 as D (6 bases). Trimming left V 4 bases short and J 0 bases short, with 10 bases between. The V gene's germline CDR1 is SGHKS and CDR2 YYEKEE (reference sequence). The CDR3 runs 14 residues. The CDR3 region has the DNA TGTGCCAGCAGCGCGGGACACATGAACACTGAAGCTTTCTTT. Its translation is CASSAGHMNTEAFF.

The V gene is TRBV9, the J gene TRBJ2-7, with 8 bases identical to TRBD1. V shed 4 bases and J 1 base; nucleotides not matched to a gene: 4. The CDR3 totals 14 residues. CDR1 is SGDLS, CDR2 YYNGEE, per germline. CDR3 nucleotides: TGTGCCAGCAGCAGGACAGGGAGATCCTACGAGCAGTACTTC. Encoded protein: CASSRTGRSYEQYF. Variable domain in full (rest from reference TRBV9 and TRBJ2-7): DSGVTQTPKHLITATGQRVTLRCSPRSGDLSVYWYQQSLDQGLQFLIQYYNGEERAKGNILERFSAQQFPDLHSELNLSSLELGDSALYFCASSRTGRSYEQYFGPGTRLTVT.

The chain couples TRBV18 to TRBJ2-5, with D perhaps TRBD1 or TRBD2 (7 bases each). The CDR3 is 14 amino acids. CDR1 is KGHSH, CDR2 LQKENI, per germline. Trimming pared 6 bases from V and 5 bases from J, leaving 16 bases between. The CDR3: CASSAGTAGETQYF. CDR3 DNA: TGTGCCAGCTCGGCCGGGACAGCGGGGGAGACCCAGTACTTC.

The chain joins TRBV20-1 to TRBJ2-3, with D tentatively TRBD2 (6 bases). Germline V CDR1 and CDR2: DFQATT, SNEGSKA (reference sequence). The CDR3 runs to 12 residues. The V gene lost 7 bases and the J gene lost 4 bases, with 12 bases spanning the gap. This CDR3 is CSGGDVADTQYF. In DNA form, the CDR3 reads TGCAGTGGGGGGGATGTAGCAGATACGCAGTATTTT.

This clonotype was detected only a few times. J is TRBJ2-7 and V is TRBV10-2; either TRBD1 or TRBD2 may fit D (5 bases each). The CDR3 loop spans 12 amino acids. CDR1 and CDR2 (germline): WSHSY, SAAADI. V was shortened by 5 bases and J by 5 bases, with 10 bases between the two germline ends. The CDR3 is CASSRRDHEQYF. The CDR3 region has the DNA TGCGCCAGCAGTAGAAGGGACCACGAGCAGTACTTC.

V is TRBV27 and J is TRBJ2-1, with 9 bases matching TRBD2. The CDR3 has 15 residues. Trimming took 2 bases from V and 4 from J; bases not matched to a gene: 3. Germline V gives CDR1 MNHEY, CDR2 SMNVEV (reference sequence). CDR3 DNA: TGTGCCAGCAGTTTAATTAGCGGGGGATACAATGAGCAGTTCTTC. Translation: CASSLISGGYNEQFF.

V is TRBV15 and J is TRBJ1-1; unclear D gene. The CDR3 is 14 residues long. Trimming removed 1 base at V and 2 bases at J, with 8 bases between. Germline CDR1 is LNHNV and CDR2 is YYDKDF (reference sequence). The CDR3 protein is CATSRVRSNTEAFF. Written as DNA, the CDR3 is TGTGCCACCAGCAGAGTTCGGTCCAACACTGAAGCTTTCTTT. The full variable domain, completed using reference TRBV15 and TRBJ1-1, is DAMVIQNPRYQVTQFGKPVTLSCSQTLNHNVMYWYQQKSSQAPKLLFHYYDKDFNNEADTPDNFQSRRPNTSFCFLDIRSPGLGDTAMYLCATSRVRSNTEAFFGQGTRLTVV.

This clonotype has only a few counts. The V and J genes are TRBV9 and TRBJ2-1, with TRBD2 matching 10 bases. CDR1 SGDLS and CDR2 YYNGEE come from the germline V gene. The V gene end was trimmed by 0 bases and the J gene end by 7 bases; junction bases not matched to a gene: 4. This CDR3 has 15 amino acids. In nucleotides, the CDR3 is TGTGCCAGCAGCGTAGCTCCTAGCGGGGGTAATGAGCAGTTCTTC. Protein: CASSVAPSGGNEQFF.

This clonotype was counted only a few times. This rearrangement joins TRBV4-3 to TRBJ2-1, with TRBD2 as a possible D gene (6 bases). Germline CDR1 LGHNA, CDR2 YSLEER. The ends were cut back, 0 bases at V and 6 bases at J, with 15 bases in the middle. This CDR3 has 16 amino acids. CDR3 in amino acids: CASSQDAGSAGNEQFF. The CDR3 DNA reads TGCGCCAGCAGCCAAGATGCAGGGTCAGCGGGCAATGAGCAGTTCTTC.

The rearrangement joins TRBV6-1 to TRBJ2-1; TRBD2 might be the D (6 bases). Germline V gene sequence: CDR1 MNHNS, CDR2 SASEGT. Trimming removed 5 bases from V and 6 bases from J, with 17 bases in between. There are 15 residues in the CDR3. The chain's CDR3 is CASSSTGSGGNEQFF. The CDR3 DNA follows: TGTGCCAGCAGTTCAACGGGATCCGGGGGCAATGAGCAGTTCTTC.

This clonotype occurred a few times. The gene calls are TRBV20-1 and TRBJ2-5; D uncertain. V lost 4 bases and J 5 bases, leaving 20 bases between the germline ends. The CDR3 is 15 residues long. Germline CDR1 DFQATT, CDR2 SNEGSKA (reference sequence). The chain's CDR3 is CSATRTLDVPETQYF. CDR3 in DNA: TGCAGTGCTACTCGGACCCTCGACGTTCCGGAGACCCAGTACTTC.

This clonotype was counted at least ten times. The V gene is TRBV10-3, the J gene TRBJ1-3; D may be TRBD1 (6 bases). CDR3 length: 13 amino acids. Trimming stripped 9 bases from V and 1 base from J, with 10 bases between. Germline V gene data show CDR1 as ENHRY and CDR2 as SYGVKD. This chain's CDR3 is CAMRQVSGNTIYF. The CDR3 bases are TGTGCCATGCGACAGGTATCTGGAAACACCATATATTTT.

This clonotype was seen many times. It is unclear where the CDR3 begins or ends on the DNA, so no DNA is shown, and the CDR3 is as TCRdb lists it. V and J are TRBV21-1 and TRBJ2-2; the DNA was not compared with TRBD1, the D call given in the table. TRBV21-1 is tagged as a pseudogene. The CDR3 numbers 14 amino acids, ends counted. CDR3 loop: CASSWGQGTGELFF.

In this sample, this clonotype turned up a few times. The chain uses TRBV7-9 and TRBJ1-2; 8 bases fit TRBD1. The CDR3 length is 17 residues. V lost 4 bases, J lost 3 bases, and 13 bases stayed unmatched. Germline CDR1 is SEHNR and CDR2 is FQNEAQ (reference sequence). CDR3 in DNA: TGTGCCAGCAGCTCCCACAGACAGGGGAGGGAGGACTATGGCTACACCTTC. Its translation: CASSSHRQGREDYGYTF.

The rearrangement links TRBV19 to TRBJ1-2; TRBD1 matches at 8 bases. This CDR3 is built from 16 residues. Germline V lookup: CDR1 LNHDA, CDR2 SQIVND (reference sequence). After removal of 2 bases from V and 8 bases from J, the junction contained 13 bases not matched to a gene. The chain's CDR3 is CASSITDPGTGRGYTF. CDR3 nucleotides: TGTGCCAGTAGTATAACGGATCCCGGGACAGGACGCGGCTACACCTTC.

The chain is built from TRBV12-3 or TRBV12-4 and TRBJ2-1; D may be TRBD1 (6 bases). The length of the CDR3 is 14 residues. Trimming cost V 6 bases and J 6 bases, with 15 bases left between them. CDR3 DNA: TGTGCCAGCAGGGCCCAGGGGAGAGTCAATGAGCAGTTCTTC. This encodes CASRAQGRVNEQFF.

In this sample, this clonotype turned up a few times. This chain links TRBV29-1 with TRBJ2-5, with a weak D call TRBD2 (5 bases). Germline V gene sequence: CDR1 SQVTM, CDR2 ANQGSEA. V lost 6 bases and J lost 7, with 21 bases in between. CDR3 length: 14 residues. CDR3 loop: CSVNSIGVGGTQYF. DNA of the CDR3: TGCAGCGTCAACAGTATCGGGGTCGGAGGGACCCAGTACTTC.

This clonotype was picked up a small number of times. The CDR3 bases are TGCAGTGCTCAAACTAGCGATGGGCGGGAGACCCAGTACTTC. Protein: CSAQTSDGRETQYF. The chain uses TRBV20-1 and TRBJ2-5; TRBD2 matches at 7 bases. Unmatched junction bases numbered 11, after V lost 5 bases and J lost 5 bases. Germline assignment: CDR1 DFQATT and CDR2 SNEGSKA (reference sequence). This CDR3 is built from 14 residues.

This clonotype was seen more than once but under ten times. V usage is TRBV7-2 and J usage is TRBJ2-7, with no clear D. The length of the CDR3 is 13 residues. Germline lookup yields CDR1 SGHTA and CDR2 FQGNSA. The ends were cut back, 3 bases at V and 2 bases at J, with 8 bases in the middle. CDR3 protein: CASSLFGTYEQYF. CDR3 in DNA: TGTGCCAGCAGCTTGTTTGGGACCTACGAGCAGTACTTC.

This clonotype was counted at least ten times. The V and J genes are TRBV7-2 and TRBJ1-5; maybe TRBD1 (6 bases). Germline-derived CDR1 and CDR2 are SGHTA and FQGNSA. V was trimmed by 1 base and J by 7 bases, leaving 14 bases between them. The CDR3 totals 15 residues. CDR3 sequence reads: CASSLDLGGLQPQHF. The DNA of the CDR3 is TGTGCCAGCAGCTTAGATTTGGGGGGGCTACAGCCCCAGCATTTT.

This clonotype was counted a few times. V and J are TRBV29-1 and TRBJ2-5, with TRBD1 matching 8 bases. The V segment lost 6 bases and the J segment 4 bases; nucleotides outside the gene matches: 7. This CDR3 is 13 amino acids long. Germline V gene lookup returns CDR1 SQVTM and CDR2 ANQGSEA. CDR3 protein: CSVGDRGGETQYF. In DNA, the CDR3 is TGCAGCGTAGGAGACAGGGGAGGAGAGACCCAGTACTTC.

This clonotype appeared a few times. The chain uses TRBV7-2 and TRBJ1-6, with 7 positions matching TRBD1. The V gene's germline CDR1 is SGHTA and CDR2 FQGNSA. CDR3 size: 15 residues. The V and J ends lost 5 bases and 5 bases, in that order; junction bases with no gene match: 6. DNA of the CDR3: TGTGCCAGCAGCATGGGAGACAGGGATAATTCACCCCTCCACTTT. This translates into CASSMGDRDNSPLHF.